Below, 7 T cell receptor beta chains from the same sample are listed, as sequenced in a study of cytomegalovirus exposure and HLA in healthy donors. TCRdb's copy holds only in-frame clones and misses some; the assay was immunoSEQ multiplex PCR. The table records 250,000 to 350,000 clones, nearly 90% of them present only once. Sequencing input: PBMCs. The receptors were sampled from a man between 25 and 39 years old in good health and CMV-seronegative.

The chain is built from TRBV15 and TRBJ2-7, with a possible D match to TRBD1 (5 bases). Trimming cost V 1 base and J 4 bases, with 17 bases left between them. Looked up from germline, CDR1 is LNHNV and CDR2 is YYDKDF (reference sequence). This CDR3 is 16 amino acids long. CDR3 in DNA: TGTGCCACCAGCAGAGTGGGGCTGGGTTCCGGATACGAGCAGTACTTC. The encoded protein is CATSRVGLGSGYEQYF.

The chain has TRBV30 and TRBJ2-7, with 7 positions matching TRBD1. Germline V lookup: CDR1 GTSNPN, CDR2 SVGIG (reference sequence). CDR3 length equals 14 residues. V gave up 0 bases and J gave up 6 bases; unmatched junction bases: 8. The CDR3 coding sequence is TGTGCCTGGAGTGTAGTCCCGACAGGGAGCGAGCAGTACTTC. Its translation is CAWSVVPTGSEQYF.

CDR3 sequence: CASSPKTGESGANVLTF. The DNA of the CDR3 is TGTGCCAGCAGCCCCAAGACAGGGGAGTCTGGGGCCAACGTCCTGACTTTC. V gene TRBV11-2 combines with J gene TRBJ2-6; the match to TRBD1 covers 8 bases. This CDR3 has 17 residues. Germline V gene lookup returns CDR1 SGHAT and CDR2 FQNNGV. Trimming at V came to 5 bases and at J to 1 base, leaving 7 bases not matched to a gene.

The chain uses TRBV5-1 and TRBJ1-1; 12 bases are shared with TRBD1. Germline values: CDR1 SGHRS, CDR2 YFSETQ. This CDR3 comprises 20 residues. The V segment lost 0 bases and the J segment 1 base; nucleotides outside the gene matches: 13. As DNA, the CDR3 is TGCGCCAGCAGCTTGGACGGTTCAGGGACAGGGGGCTGGGGGAACACTGAAGCTTTCTTT. This sequence encodes CASSLDGSGTGGWGNTEAFF. The whole variable domain, filled in from reference TRBV5-1 and TRBJ1-1, reads KAGVTQTPRYLIKTRGQQVTLSCSPISGHRSVSWYQQTPGQGLQFLFEYFSETQRNKGNFPGRFSGRQFSNSRSEMNVSTLELGDSALYLCASSLDGSGTGGWGNTEAFFGQGTRLTVV.

This clone was detected once. The chain employs TRBV9 and TRBJ2-3, with 8 bases fitting TRBD2. V trimming: 4 bases; J trimming: 5 bases; junction bases outside the gene matches: 9. The CDR3 sequence is 15 residues long. In germline, CDR1 is SGDLS, CDR2 YYNGEE. The CDR3 spells CASSFRTSRLDTQYF. CDR3 sequence (DNA): TGTGCCAGCAGCTTTCGGACTAGCCGGTTAGATACGCAGTATTTT. Filled out from reference TRBV9 and TRBJ2-3, the complete variable domain reads DSGVTQTPKHLITATGQRVTLRCSPRSGDLSVYWYQQSLDQGLQFLIQYYNGEERAKGNILERFSAQQFPDLHSELNLSSLELGDSALYFCASSFRTSRLDTQYFGPGTRLTVL.

This clone has just one count. This chain uses TRBV30 with TRBJ2-7; D not resolved. Germline assignment: CDR1 GTSNPN and CDR2 SVGIG (reference sequence). The CDR3 is 12 residues long. V was pared by 0 bases and J by 5 bases, with 8 bases between. In DNA, the CDR3 is TGTGCCTGGAGTGTAACCCTAGACGAGCAGTACTTC. Amino acid sequence: CAWSVTLDEQYF. Looking up the rest from reference TRBV30 and TRBJ2-7 gives the full variable domain: SQTIHQWPATLVQPVGSPLSLECTVEGTSNPNLYWYRQAAGRGLQLLFYSVGIGQISSEVPQNLSASRPQDRQFILSSKKLLLSDSGFYLCAWSVTLDEQYFGPGTRLTVT.

V is TRBV19 and J is TRBJ1-5; maybe TRBD1 (5 bases). There are 15 residues in the CDR3. V was cut by 5 bases and J by 1 base, with 12 bases left in between. Germline V lookup: CDR1 LNHDA, CDR2 SQIVND (reference sequence). CDR3 in DNA: TGTGCCAGTAGTGCGGGGCGACTGAGCAATCAGCCCCAGCATTTT. Its translation: CASSAGRLSNQPQHF.